This TCR beta chain was profiled in a study of blood T cell repertoires in COVID-19. Turning to the study itself: Material from acute and convalescent COVID-19 was sourced from the United States, Italy and Spain. Sample material is recorded as cDNA or gDNA derived from T cells, B-cell-depleted T cells, or PBMCs.

The CDR3 loop spans 13 amino acids. CDR1 and CDR2 from the germline V gene are SGHDT and YYEEEE. V dropped 1 base and J dropped 4 bases, with 9 bases sitting between them. Per the original methods: Reference gene primer amplification gave estimated nucleated cell counts. The protocol was immunoSEQ multiplex PCR, while the TCRdb copy is restricted to in-frame clones and leaves out a portion. V and J calls plus clone size are reproduced from that table; the DNA served to infer D and trimming. The table lists fewer than 300,000 clones, 83% of them singletons, with around 10% in the top ten. The origin of this receptor is a woman between 50 and 59 years old who had recovered from COVID-19. The chain recombines TRBV5-6 with TRBJ2-7; D not resolved. The sequenced sample was peripheral blood. The CDR3 DNA reads as TGTGCCAGCAGCTTGTTCAATACATACGAGCAGTACTTC. Its protein is CASSLFNTYEQYF.